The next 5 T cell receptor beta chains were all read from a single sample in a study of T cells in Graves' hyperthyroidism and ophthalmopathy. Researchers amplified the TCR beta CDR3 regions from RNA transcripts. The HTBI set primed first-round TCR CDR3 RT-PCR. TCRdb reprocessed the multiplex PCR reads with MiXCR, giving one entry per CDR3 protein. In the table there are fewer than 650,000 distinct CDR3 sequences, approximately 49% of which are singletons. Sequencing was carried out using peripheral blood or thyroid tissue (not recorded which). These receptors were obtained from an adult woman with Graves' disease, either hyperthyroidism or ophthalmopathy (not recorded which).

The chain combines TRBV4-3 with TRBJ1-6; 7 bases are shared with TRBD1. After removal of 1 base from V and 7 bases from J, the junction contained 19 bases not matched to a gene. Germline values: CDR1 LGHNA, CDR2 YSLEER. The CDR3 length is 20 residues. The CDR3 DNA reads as TGCGCCAGCAGCCAAGTCTCTTCGGTTATAGGGGGCGCCGGGAATTCACCCCTCCACTTT. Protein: CASSQVSSVIGGAGNSPLHF.

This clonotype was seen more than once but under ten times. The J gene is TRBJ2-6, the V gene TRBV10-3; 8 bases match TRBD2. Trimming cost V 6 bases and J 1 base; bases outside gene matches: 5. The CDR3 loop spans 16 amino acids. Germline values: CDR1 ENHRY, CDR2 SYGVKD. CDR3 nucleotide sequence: TGTGCCATCAGGGGAGCGGGAGCTTCTGGGGCCAACGTCCTGACTTTC. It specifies CAIRGAGASGANVLTF.

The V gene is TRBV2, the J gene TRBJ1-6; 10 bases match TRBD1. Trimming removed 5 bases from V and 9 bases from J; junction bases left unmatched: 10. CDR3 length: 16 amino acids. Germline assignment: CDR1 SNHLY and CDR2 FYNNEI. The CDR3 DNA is TGTGCCAGCAGTCGAAACACCGGGACAGGGGTTTCACCCCTCCACTTT. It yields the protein CASSRNTGTGVSPLHF.

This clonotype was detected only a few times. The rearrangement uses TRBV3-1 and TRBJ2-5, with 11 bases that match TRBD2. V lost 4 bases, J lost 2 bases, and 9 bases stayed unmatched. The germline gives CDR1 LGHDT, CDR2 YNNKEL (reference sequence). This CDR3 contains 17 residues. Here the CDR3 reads CASSPFTSGRGQETQYF. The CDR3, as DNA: TGTGCCAGCAGCCCTTTTACTAGCGGGAGAGGTCAAGAGACCCAGTACTTC.

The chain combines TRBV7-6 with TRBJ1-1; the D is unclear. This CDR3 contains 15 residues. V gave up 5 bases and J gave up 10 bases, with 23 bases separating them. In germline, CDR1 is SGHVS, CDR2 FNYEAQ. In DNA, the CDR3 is TGTGCCAGCAGCCAAAAGGGAGCGGGGAAGTCTGGAGCTTTCTTT. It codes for CASSQKGAGKSGAFF.